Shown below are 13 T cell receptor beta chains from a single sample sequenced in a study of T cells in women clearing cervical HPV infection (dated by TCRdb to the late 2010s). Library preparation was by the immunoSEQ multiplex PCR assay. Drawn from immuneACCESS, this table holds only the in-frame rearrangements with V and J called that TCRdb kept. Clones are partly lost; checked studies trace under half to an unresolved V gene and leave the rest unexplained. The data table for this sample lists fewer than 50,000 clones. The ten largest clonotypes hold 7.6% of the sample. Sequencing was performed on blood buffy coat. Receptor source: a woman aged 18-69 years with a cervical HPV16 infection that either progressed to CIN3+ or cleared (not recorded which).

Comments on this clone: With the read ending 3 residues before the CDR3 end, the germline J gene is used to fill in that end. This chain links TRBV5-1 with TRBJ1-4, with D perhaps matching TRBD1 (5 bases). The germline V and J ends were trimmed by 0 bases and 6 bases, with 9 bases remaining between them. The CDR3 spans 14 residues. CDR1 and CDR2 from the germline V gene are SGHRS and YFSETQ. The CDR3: CASSLATGDEKLFF. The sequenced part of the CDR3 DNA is TGCGCCAGCAGCTTGGCCACGGGGGATGAAAAA. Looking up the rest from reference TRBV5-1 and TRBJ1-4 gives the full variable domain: KAGVTQTPRYLIKTRGQQVTLSCSPISGHRSVSWYQQTPGQGLQFLFEYFSETQRNKGNFPGRFSGRQFSNSRSEMNVSTLELGDSALYLCASSLATGDEKLFFGSGTQLSVL.

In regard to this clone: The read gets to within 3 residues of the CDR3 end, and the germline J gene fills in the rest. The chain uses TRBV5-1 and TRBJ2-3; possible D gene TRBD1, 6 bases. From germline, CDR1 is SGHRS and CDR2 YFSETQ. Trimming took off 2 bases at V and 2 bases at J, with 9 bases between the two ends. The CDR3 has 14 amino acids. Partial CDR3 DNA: TGCGCCAGCAGCTTAGGGACAACCACAGATACG. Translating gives CASSLGTTTDT. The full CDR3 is CASSLGTTTDTQYF.

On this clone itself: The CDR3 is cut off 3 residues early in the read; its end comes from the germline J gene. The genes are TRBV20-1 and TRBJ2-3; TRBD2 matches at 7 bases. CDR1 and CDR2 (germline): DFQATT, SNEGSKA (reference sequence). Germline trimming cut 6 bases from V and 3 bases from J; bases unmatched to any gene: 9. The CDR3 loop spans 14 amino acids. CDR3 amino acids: CSAIGTTQTDTQYF. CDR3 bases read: TGCAGTGCCATCGGGACTACCCAAACAGATACG.

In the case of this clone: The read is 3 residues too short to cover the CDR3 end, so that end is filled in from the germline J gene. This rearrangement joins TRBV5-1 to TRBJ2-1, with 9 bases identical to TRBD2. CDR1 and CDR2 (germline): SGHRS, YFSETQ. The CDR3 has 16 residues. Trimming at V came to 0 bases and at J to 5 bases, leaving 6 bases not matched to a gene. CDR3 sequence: CASSLEASGANNEQFF. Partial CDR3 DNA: TGCGCCAGCAGCTTGGAGGCTAGCGGGGCGAACAATGAG.

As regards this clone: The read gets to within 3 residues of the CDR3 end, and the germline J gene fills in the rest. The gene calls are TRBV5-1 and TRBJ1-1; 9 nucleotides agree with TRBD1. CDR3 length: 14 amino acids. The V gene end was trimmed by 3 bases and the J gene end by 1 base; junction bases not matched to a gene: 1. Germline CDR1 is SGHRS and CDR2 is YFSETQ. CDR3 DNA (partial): TGCGCCAGCAGCTCGGGACAGGGGAACACTGAA. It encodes CASSSGQGNTE. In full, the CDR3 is CASSSGQGNTEAFF. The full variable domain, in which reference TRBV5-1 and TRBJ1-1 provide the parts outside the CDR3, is KAGVTQTPRYLIKTRGQQVTLSCSPISGHRSVSWYQQTPGQGLQFLFEYFSETQRNKGNFPGRFSGRQFSNSRSEMNVSTLELGDSALYLCASSSGQGNTEAFFGQGTRLTVV.

CDR3 sequence: CSARKAQETQYF. CDR3 DNA (partial): TGCAGTGCTAGAAAAGCCCAAGAGACC. This sequence joins TRBV20-1 and TRBJ2-5; D uncertain. Read coverage stops 3 residues before the CDR3 terminus; the germline J gene supplies the remainder. Trimming left V 2 bases short and J 1 base short, with 5 bases between. CDR3 length: 12 amino acids. CDR1 is DFQATT, CDR2 SNEGSKA, per germline (reference sequence).

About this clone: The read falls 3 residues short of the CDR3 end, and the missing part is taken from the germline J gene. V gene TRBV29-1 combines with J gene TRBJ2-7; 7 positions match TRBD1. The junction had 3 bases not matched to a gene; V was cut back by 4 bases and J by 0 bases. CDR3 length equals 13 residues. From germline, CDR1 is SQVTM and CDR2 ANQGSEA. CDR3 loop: CSVGDSNSYEQYF. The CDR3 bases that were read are TGCAGCGTTGGGGACAGCAACTCCTACGAG.

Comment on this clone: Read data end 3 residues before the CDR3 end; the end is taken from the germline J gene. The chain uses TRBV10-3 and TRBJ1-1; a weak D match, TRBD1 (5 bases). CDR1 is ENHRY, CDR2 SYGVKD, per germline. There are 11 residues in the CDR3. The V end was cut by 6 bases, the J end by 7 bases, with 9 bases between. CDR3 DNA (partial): TGTGCCATCAGAGGACAACTTGAA. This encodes CAIRGQLE. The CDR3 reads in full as CAIRGQLEAFF.

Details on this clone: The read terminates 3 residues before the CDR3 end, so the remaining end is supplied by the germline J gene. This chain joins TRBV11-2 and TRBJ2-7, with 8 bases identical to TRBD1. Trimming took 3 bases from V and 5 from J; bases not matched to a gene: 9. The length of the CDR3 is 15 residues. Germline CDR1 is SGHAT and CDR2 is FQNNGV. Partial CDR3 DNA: TGTGCCAGCAGCTTCGGACGGCAGGGGGCCCACGAG. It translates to CASSFGRQGAHE. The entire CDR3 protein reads CASSFGRQGAHEQYF.

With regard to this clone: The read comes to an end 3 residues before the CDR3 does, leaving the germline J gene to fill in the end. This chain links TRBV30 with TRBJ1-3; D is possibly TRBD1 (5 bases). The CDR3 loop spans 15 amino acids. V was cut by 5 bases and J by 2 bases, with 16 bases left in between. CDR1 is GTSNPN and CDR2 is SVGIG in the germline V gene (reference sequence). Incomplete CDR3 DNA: TGTGCCTGGCGGCAGGGTCTTCTAGCTGGAAACACC. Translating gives CAWRQGLLAGNT. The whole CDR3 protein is CAWRQGLLAGNTIYF.

The CDR3 bases that were read are TGCAGTGCCGCAACTTTCTTCACAGATACG. It codes for CSAATFFTDT. The whole CDR3 protein is CSAATFFTDTQYF. The rearrangement joins TRBV20-1 to TRBJ2-3, with unresolved D. From the germline J gene comes the end of the CDR3, since the read stops 3 residues before it. V lost 6 bases and J lost 2, with 12 bases in between. Germline lookup yields CDR1 DFQATT and CDR2 SNEGSKA (reference sequence). This CDR3 is built from 13 residues.

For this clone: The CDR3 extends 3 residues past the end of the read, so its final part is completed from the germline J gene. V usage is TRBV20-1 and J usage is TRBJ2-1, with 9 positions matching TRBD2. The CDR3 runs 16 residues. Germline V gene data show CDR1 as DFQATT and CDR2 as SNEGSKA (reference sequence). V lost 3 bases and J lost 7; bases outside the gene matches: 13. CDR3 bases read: TGCAGTGCTAGTTCTGGTTTAGCTAGCGGGGAGAATGAG. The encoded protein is CSASSGLASGENE. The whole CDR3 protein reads CSASSGLASGENEQFF.

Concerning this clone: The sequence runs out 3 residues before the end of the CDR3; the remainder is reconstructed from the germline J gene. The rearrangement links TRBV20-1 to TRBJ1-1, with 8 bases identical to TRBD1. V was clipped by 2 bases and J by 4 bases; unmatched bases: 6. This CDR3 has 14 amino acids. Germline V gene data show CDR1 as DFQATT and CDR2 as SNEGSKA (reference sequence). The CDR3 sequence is CSARSGGAGTEAFF. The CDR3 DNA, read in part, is TGCAGTGCTAGATCAGGGGGCGCGGGCACTGAA.